This T cell receptor beta chain was sequenced for a study of identical twins. Study outcomes and limitations: In drawing conclusions, the study used cross-sectional statistical analysis and did not follow the same donors.

TCRdb ran MiXCR on the 5' RACE reads and lists one entry per CDR3 protein. The sample shows 520,000 or so distinct CDR3 sequences, approximately 22% of them seen only once. The germline gives CDR1 LGHNA, CDR2 YNFKEQ. This CDR3 region has 23 residues. The germline V and J ends were trimmed by 4 bases and 3 bases, with 37 bases remaining between them. Note on this clonotype: Its specificity is not known.

These records were also assigned to another study, of T cells expressing NK-cell markers. In that study: Eight donors were sequenced, of whom seven were HCMV-seropositive, while the remaining one was HCMV-seronegative.

This clonotype originated in a woman under 30 in good health. The chain recombines TRBV4-2 with TRBJ2-1; D ambiguous. Material for sequencing was CD4+ T cells sorted from blood. The CDR3 coding sequence is TGTGCCAGCAGCCCCCCGTTCCGGGCCTCACTTCGGGCCCCGTGTATTCTCTACAATGAGCAGTTCTTC. Residues: CASSPPFRASLRAPCILYNEQFF.